This is a list of T cell receptor beta chains from one sample in a study of OX40 agonist ivuxolimab in advanced cancers. Using immunoSEQ multiplex PCR, the repertoire was profiled, and TCRdb retains in-frame clones only, with some absent. The sample consists of roughly 70,000 clones, about 91% of them appearing once. The sample here was CD4+ or CD8+ T cells sorted from blood, taken in a trial of the OX40 agonist ivuxolimab. The receptor source for this set is an adult with an advanced solid tumor such as melanoma, head and neck, liver or kidney cancer. Each CDR3 is given with its conserved first and last residue. The order of the fields is D gene, J gene, clone size, V gene, CDR3 DNA, CDR3 protein. The D gene is left open where the match is weak. Clone size is stated in some rows and not others, as once, few, many or a class when expanded.

d_call: NA; j_call: TRBJ1-1; clone_size: NA; v_call: TRBV19; cdr3_nt: TGTGCCAGTAGTATAGGGACGACAGCCGCTGAAGCTTTCTTT; cdr3_aa: CASSIGTTAAEAFF
d_call: NA; j_call: TRBJ2-2; clone_size: NA; v_call: TRBV19; cdr3_nt: TGTGCCAGTAGTATTATAAGGGGGTTCACCGGGGAGCTGTTTTTT; cdr3_aa: CASSIIRGFTGELFF
d_call: NA; j_call: TRBJ1-5; clone_size: NA; v_call: TRBV28; cdr3_nt: TGTGCCAGCAGCCTCCCTCAATGGCCCCAGCATTTT; cdr3_aa: CASSLPQWPQHF
d_call: TRBD1; j_call: TRBJ1-5; clone_size: NA; v_call: TRBV15; cdr3_nt: TGTGCCACCAGCAGAGATGGGACAGGGGGCTTTCAGCCCCAGCATTTT; cdr3_aa: CATSRDGTGGFQPQHF
d_call: TRBD1; j_call: TRBJ1-1; clone_size: NA; v_call: TRBV5-1; cdr3_nt: TGCGCCAGCAGCTTGCTTTCCGGGACAGGGGGGATGAACACTGAAGCTTTCTTT; cdr3_aa: CASSLLSGTGGMNTEAFF
d_call: NA; j_call: TRBJ2-5; clone_size: medium-sized; v_call: TRBV11-2; cdr3_nt: TGTGCCAGCAGCCAAAATGAAGGTGGGACCCAGTACTTC; cdr3_aa: CASSQNEGGTQYF
d_call: TRBD2; j_call: TRBJ2-2; clone_size: once; v_call: TRBV4-2; cdr3_nt: TGTGCCAGCAGCCAAGAGACGGGAGGCGGTCTCGCGAACACCGGGGAGCTGTTTTTT; cdr3_aa: CASSQETGGGLANTGELFF
d_call: NA; j_call: TRBJ2-3; clone_size: NA; v_call: TRBV19; cdr3_nt: TGTGCCAGTAGTACTGTAGATGGATCAGCCGATACGCAGTATTTT; cdr3_aa: CASSTVDGSADTQYF
d_call: NA; j_call: TRBJ2-7; clone_size: NA; v_call: TRBV5-1; cdr3_nt: TGCGCCAGCAGCTTGGGAGGTGAGCAGTACTTC; cdr3_aa: CASSLGGEQYF
d_call: TRBD2; j_call: TRBJ2-3; clone_size: NA; v_call: TRBV11-3; cdr3_nt: TGTGCCAGCAGCCCTAGCGGAAACACAGATACGCAGTATTTT; cdr3_aa: CASSPSGNTDTQYF
d_call: TRBD1; j_call: TRBJ1-1; clone_size: few; v_call: TRBV6-5; cdr3_nt: TGTGCCAGCAGACGACAGGGCGGGAACACTGAAGCTTTCTTT; cdr3_aa: CASRRQGGNTEAFF
d_call: NA; j_call: TRBJ1-4; clone_size: NA; v_call: TRBV5-4; cdr3_nt: TGTCCTCAACATCTCCCGGGACCCCGAGAGGAAAAACTGTTTTTT; cdr3_aa: CPQHLPGPREEKLFF
d_call: NA; j_call: TRBJ1-1; clone_size: NA; v_call: TRBV6-6; cdr3_nt: TGTGCCAGCAGTTACTCGATGGGGCTAATGAACACTGAAGCTTTCTTT; cdr3_aa: CASSYSMGLMNTEAFF
d_call: NA; j_call: TRBJ2-1; clone_size: NA; v_call: TRBV5-1; cdr3_nt: TGCGCCAGCAGCCATGAGCGGGTCTCCTACAATGAGCAGTTCTTC; cdr3_aa: CASSHERVSYNEQFF
d_call: TRBD1; j_call: TRBJ1-4; clone_size: NA; v_call: TRBV30; cdr3_nt: TGTGCCTGGGGACAGGGGTCGACTAATGAAAAACTGTTTTTT; cdr3_aa: CAWGQGSTNEKLFF
d_call: NA; j_call: TRBJ2-7; clone_size: NA; v_call: TRBV6-5; cdr3_nt: TGTGCCAGCAGTTACTCAGTCGAGGGCTACGAGCAGTACTTC; cdr3_aa: CASSYSVEGYEQYF
d_call: TRBD1; j_call: TRBJ2-7; clone_size: NA; v_call: TRBV5-1; cdr3_nt: TGCGCCAGCAGCCGTGGGACAGGGCCTGTCGAGCAGTACTTC; cdr3_aa: CASSRGTGPVEQYF
d_call: NA; j_call: TRBJ1-5; clone_size: NA; v_call: TRBV5-1; cdr3_nt: TGCGCCAGCAGCTTGGCAGGAGACAATCAGCCCCAGCATTTT; cdr3_aa: CASSLAGDNQPQHF
d_call: TRBD1; j_call: TRBJ1-1; clone_size: NA; v_call: TRBV2; cdr3_nt: TGTGCCAGCAGCGGGACAGGGGGCATCACTGAAGCTTTCTTT; cdr3_aa: CASSGTGGITEAFF
d_call: TRBD2; j_call: TRBJ2-1; clone_size: NA; v_call: TRBV29-1; cdr3_nt: TGCAGCGTTCAGCGGGAGCTTAGGAATGAGCAGTTCTTC; cdr3_aa: CSVQRELRNEQFF
d_call: TRBD2; j_call: TRBJ2-5; clone_size: NA; v_call: TRBV6-5; cdr3_nt: TGTGCCAGCAAGAGACTAGCGGGGGGGCAAGAGACCCAGTACTTC; cdr3_aa: CASKRLAGGQETQYF
d_call: NA; j_call: TRBJ2-1; clone_size: NA; v_call: TRBV10-2; cdr3_nt: TGCGCCAGCACCTCTTCCGAGGGGAATAACAATGAGCAGTTCTTC; cdr3_aa: CASTSSEGNNNEQFF
d_call: TRBD2; j_call: TRBJ2-1; clone_size: NA; v_call: TRBV10-2; cdr3_nt: TGCGCCAGCAGTGAGCGGCGGGAGACGGTATCCAATGAGCAGTTCTTC; cdr3_aa: CASSERRETVSNEQFF
d_call: NA; j_call: TRBJ2-3; clone_size: once; v_call: TRBV7-7; cdr3_nt: TGTGCTAGCAGCTTAGGCCCGGGGGAGACGCAGTATTTT; cdr3_aa: CASSLGPGETQYF
d_call: TRBD1; j_call: TRBJ1-1; clone_size: NA; v_call: TRBV29-1; cdr3_nt: TGCAGCTCCCAGGGGGCGGGTTCTGAAGCTTTCTTT; cdr3_aa: CSSQGAGSEAFF
d_call: TRBD1; j_call: TRBJ2-5; clone_size: NA; v_call: TRBV11-2; cdr3_nt: TGTGCCAGCAGCTTAGGACAGGGGTGGGAGACCCAGTACTTC; cdr3_aa: CASSLGQGWETQYF
d_call: NA; j_call: TRBJ1-3; clone_size: NA; v_call: TRBV19; cdr3_nt: TGTGCCAGTAGCACACAGCTTGCCACTGGAAACACCATATATTTT; cdr3_aa: CASSTQLATGNTIYF
d_call: NA; j_call: TRBJ2-7; clone_size: NA; v_call: TRBV7-8; cdr3_nt: TGTGCCAGCAGCTCAGGACAGACCTACGAGCAGTACTTC; cdr3_aa: CASSSGQTYEQYF
d_call: NA; j_call: TRBJ2-7; clone_size: NA; v_call: TRBV7-8; cdr3_nt: TGTGCCAGCAGCTTCCGGGCCGATTACGAGCAGTACTTC; cdr3_aa: CASSFRADYEQYF
d_call: NA; j_call: TRBJ1-1; clone_size: NA; v_call: TRBV6-6; cdr3_nt: TGTGCCAGCAGTTACGTTGGGGCGGAAGCTTTCTTT; cdr3_aa: CASSYVGAEAFF
d_call: NA; j_call: TRBJ1-1; clone_size: few; v_call: TRBV18; cdr3_nt: TGTGCCAGCTCACCATACACTGGGGAGAACACTGAAGCTTTCTTT; cdr3_aa: CASSPYTGENTEAFF
d_call: TRBD2; j_call: TRBJ2-1; clone_size: NA; v_call: TRBV5-4; cdr3_nt: TGTGCCAGCAGCTTAGCGGCGGGAGGGCCGTACAATGAGCAGTTCTTC; cdr3_aa: CASSLAAGGPYNEQFF
d_call: NA; j_call: TRBJ2-2; clone_size: once; v_call: TRBV7-8; cdr3_nt: TGTGCCAGCAGCTTAGTATTCAGGGGCGAGCTGTTTTTT; cdr3_aa: CASSLVFRGELFF
d_call: NA; j_call: TRBJ2-7; clone_size: NA; v_call: TRBV2; cdr3_nt: TGTGCCAGCAGACCCTTATTACTAGGCAGAGGCTACGAGCAGTACTTC; cdr3_aa: CASRPLLLGRGYEQYF
d_call: TRBD1; j_call: TRBJ2-2; clone_size: NA; v_call: TRBV25-1; cdr3_nt: TGTGCCAGCAGTGTAATGGACAGGGACACCGGGGAGCTGTTTTTT; cdr3_aa: CASSVMDRDTGELFF
d_call: NA; j_call: TRBJ2-1; clone_size: NA; v_call: TRBV2; cdr3_nt: TGTGCCAGCAGTTATAAAGGACGTCTAGATGAGCAGTTCTTC; cdr3_aa: CASSYKGRLDEQFF
d_call: NA; j_call: TRBJ2-7; clone_size: NA; v_call: TRBV7-2; cdr3_nt: TGTGCCAGCAGCTACGCGCTCCCCCAGATTTCCTACGAGCAGTACTTC; cdr3_aa: CASSYALPQISYEQYF
d_call: NA; j_call: TRBJ1-2; clone_size: NA; v_call: TRBV28; cdr3_nt: TGTGCCAGCAGTTCGGCCCACAGGGTTGGAGGCTACACCTTC; cdr3_aa: CASSSAHRVGGYTF
d_call: NA; j_call: TRBJ2-3; clone_size: NA; v_call: TRBV6-1; cdr3_nt: TGTGCCAGCGGGCTCGCAGGAAGAGGAGATACGCAGTATTTT; cdr3_aa: CASGLAGRGDTQYF
d_call: TRBD1; j_call: TRBJ2-2; clone_size: NA; v_call: TRBV19; cdr3_nt: TGTGCCAGTCAGGGGGACAACACCGGGGAGCTGTTTTTT; cdr3_aa: CASQGDNTGELFF
d_call: NA; j_call: TRBJ2-7; clone_size: once; v_call: TRBV5-1; cdr3_nt: TGCGCCAGCAGCTTAGACGGCTCCTACGAGCAGTACTTC; cdr3_aa: CASSLDGSYEQYF
d_call: NA; j_call: TRBJ2-1; clone_size: once; v_call: TRBV11-3; cdr3_nt: TGTGCCAGCAGCTTAGTTACGGGACCTTACAATGAGCAGTTCTTC; cdr3_aa: CASSLVTGPYNEQFF
d_call: NA; j_call: TRBJ2-5; clone_size: NA; v_call: TRBV6-6; cdr3_nt: TGTGCCAGCAGCCGGGGGGAGACCCAGTACTTC; cdr3_aa: CASSRGETQYF
d_call: NA; j_call: TRBJ1-1; clone_size: NA; v_call: TRBV28; cdr3_nt: TGTGCCAGCAGTTTTCTGGACACTGAAGCTTTCTTT; cdr3_aa: CASSFLDTEAFF
d_call: NA; j_call: TRBJ1-5; clone_size: NA; v_call: TRBV6-6; cdr3_nt: TGTGCCAGCAGCGACCGAATGTACCAGCCCCAGCATTTT; cdr3_aa: CASSDRMYQPQHF
d_call: TRBD1; j_call: TRBJ1-4; clone_size: NA; v_call: TRBV9; cdr3_nt: TGTGCCAGCAGCGTGGGACAGCCAAATGAAAAACTGTTTTTT; cdr3_aa: CASSVGQPNEKLFF
d_call: TRBD2; j_call: TRBJ2-7; clone_size: NA; v_call: TRBV7-2; cdr3_nt: TGTGCCAGCAGCTCTAGGACTAGCGGGAGGGTGTACGAGCAGTACTTC; cdr3_aa: CASSSRTSGRVYEQYF
d_call: TRBD1; j_call: TRBJ1-5; clone_size: NA; v_call: TRBV19; cdr3_nt: TGTGCCAGTAGTAAGGGGACAGCTAGCAATCAGCCCCAGCATTTT; cdr3_aa: CASSKGTASNQPQHF
d_call: NA; j_call: TRBJ2-2; clone_size: NA; v_call: TRBV28; cdr3_nt: TGTGCCAGCGAGAACCCGAACACCGGGGAGCTGTTTTTT; cdr3_aa: CASENPNTGELFF
d_call: NA; j_call: TRBJ2-6; clone_size: NA; v_call: TRBV29-1; cdr3_nt: TGCAGCGTTGAAGCTCCTTCTGGGGCCAACGTCCTGACTTTC; cdr3_aa: CSVEAPSGANVLTF
d_call: TRBD2; j_call: TRBJ2-2; clone_size: NA; v_call: TRBV4-2; cdr3_nt: TGTGCCAGCAGCCAAGAACAGAGTAGCGGGAGTAGAGGCGGGGAGCTGTTTTTT; cdr3_aa: CASSQEQSSGSRGGELFF
d_call: NA; j_call: TRBJ2-1; clone_size: NA; v_call: TRBV25-1; cdr3_nt: TGTGCCAGCCCCCGGGGGGCGGGGGCTCGCTTTTACAATGAGCAGTTCTTC; cdr3_aa: CASPRGAGARFYNEQFF
d_call: NA; j_call: TRBJ1-5; clone_size: once; v_call: TRBV2; cdr3_nt: TGTGCCAGCAGTGGTGAGCACAATCAGCCCCAGCATTTT; cdr3_aa: CASSGEHNQPQHF
d_call: NA; j_call: TRBJ2-2; clone_size: NA; v_call: TRBV21-1; cdr3_nt: TGTGCCAGCAGCATACTAGCGGGAGGGCCCGGGGAGCTGTTTTTT; cdr3_aa: CASSILAGGPGELFF
d_call: TRBD1; j_call: TRBJ2-3; clone_size: NA; v_call: TRBV19; cdr3_nt: TGTGCCAGCACAGGGGGCGATTACTCAGATACGCAGTATTTT; cdr3_aa: CASTGGDYSDTQYF
d_call: NA; j_call: TRBJ2-1; clone_size: NA; v_call: TRBV9; cdr3_nt: TGTGCCAGCAGCGTAGGAGACAGATACAATGAGCAGTTCTTC; cdr3_aa: CASSVGDRYNEQFF
d_call: NA; j_call: TRBJ1-1; clone_size: NA; v_call: TRBV6-5; cdr3_nt: TGTGCCAGCAGACTACAAAACACTGAAGCTTTCTTT; cdr3_aa: CASRLQNTEAFF
d_call: TRBD1; j_call: TRBJ2-2; clone_size: NA; v_call: TRBV11-3; cdr3_nt: TGTGCCAGCAGCATTGGACAGGTCACCGGGGAGCTGTTTTTT; cdr3_aa: CASSIGQVTGELFF
d_call: NA; j_call: TRBJ2-2; clone_size: NA; v_call: TRBV19; cdr3_nt: TGTGCCACTTCCCAACAGGGACGGGCCGGGGAGCTGTTTTTT; cdr3_aa: CATSQQGRAGELFF